Below are 27 T cell receptor beta chains sequenced from a single sample in a study of neurological immune-mediated disorders. TCRdb itself ran the 5' RACE reads through MiXCR, one entry per CDR3 protein. The repertoire consists of 55,000 to 70,000 distinct CDR3 sequences, with about 4.2% occurring once and the leading ten covering 1.3%. The sequenced sample consisted of PBMCs. These receptors originate from a man younger than 40 with multiple sclerosis.

Concerning this clonotype: One end of the junction fails to match germline, which may point to a read error. The gene calls are TRBV29-1 and TRBJ1-5, with a tentative D call TRBD1 (5 bases). Germline loops: CDR1 SQVTM, CDR2 ANQGSEA. This CDR3 has 13 residues. The CDR3 DNA reads TGCAGCGTTGAAGAGGCGGGGGGTCAGCCCCAGAATTTT. It is translated as CSVEEAGGQPQNF.

This clonotype was counted at least ten times. CDR3 region: CASRLGVRAGNQPQHF. DNA of the CDR3: TGTGCCAGCAGACTAGGTGTGCGGGCTGGGAATCAGCCCCAGCATTTT. The V call is TRBV12-3 or TRBV12-4, the J call TRBJ1-5; D is uncertain. The V gene lost 6 bases and the J gene lost 4 bases, with 19 bases spanning the gap. CDR3 length: 16 residues.

This clonotype was found many times. J is TRBJ2-3 and V is TRBV2, with 11 bases lining up with TRBD2. V dropped 7 bases and J dropped 2; count of bases not matched to a gene: 2. Germline loops: CDR1 SNHLY, CDR2 FYNNEI. There are 14 residues in the CDR3. The CDR3 region is CASILAGATDTQYF. For the CDR3, the DNA is TGTGCCAGCATACTAGCGGGAGCCACAGATACGCAGTATTTT.

This clonotype came up many times. V is TRBV5-5 and J is TRBJ1-1, with TRBD1 identical over 9 bases. This CDR3 has 14 residues. V lost 6 bases to trimming and J lost 5 bases; unmatched junction nucleotides: 8. Per the germline V gene, CDR1 is SGHKS and CDR2 is YYEKEE (reference sequence). The CDR3 protein is CASTRTDRGTEAFF. The CDR3 DNA sequence: TGTGCCAGCACCAGAACGGACAGGGGAACTGAAGCTTTCTTT. Full variable domain (outside the CDR3, taken from reference TRBV5-5 and TRBJ1-1): DAGVTQSPTHLIKTRGQQVTLRCSPISGHKSVSWYQQVLGQGPQFIFQYYEKEERGRGNFPDRFSARQFPNYSSELNVNALLLGDSALYLCASTRTDRGTEAFFGQGTRLTVV.

There are many counts of this clonotype. V is TRBV5-1 and J is TRBJ2-7; D assignment may be TRBD1 or TRBD2 (5 bases each). The ends were cut back, 4 bases at V and 5 bases at J, with 13 bases in the middle. Per germline, CDR1 SGHRS and CDR2 YFSETQ. This CDR3 spans 13 amino acids. CDR3 bases: TGCGCCAGCAGCGTCGGACTGGGGCACGAGCAGTACTTC. Translated, it gives CASSVGLGHEQYF.

This clonotype was counted ten times or more. This chain joins TRBV2 and TRBJ2-7, with a weak D call TRBD1 (6 bases). Germline V gives CDR1 SNHLY, CDR2 FYNNEI. The V end was cut by 8 bases, the J end by 3 bases, with 17 bases between. The CDR3 has 14 residues. CDR3 protein: CASFGDAGDYEQYF. The CDR3 region has the DNA TGTGCCAGCTTCGGGGATGCAGGGGACTACGAGCAGTACTTC.

The table lists this clonotype with many counts. The rearrangement links TRBV5-1 to TRBJ2-1; 9 nucleotides match TRBD2. CDR3 length equals 17 residues. Losses at the gene ends were 4 bases for V and 4 bases for J; bases not matched to a gene: 12. CDR1 is SGHRS and CDR2 is YFSETQ in the germline V gene. CDR3 in DNA: TGCGCCAGCAGCCCTACGGGAGGCGGGGGGGCATACAATGAGCAGTTCTTC. Translation: CASSPTGGGGAYNEQFF.

This clonotype has at least ten counts. CDR3 in amino acids: CSVTGLASTDTQYF. CDR3 nucleotide sequence: TGCAGCGTCACCGGACTCGCCAGCACAGATACGCAGTATTTT. This chain connects TRBV29-1 to TRBJ2-3; possibly TRBD2 for D (5 bases). The germline CDR1 and CDR2 sequences are SQVTM and ANQGSEA. V was clipped by 6 bases and J by 0 bases, with 13 bases between them. The CDR3 totals 14 residues.

This clonotype was recorded at least ten times. J is TRBJ2-7 and V is TRBV7-9; D possibly corresponds to TRBD2 (5 bases). The germline CDR1 and CDR2 sequences are SEHNR and FQNEAQ (reference sequence). V gave up 5 bases and J gave up 1 base, with 12 bases separating them. The CDR3 extends over 14 amino acids. CDR3 sequence (DNA): TGTGCCAGCAGCCCTACAAGCGGTTCCTACGAGCAGTACTTC. Translated, it gives CASSPTSGSYEQYF.

In this sample, this clonotype turned up many times. This chain links TRBV12-5 with TRBJ2-1, with 7 nucleotides matching TRBD1. The CDR3 contains 15 residues. The V gene end was trimmed by 4 bases and the J gene end by 4 bases; junction bases not matched to a gene: 7. Germline CDR1 reads LGHNT; CDR2 reads FRNRAP. This CDR3 is CASGSSGTVYNEQFF. The DNA for the CDR3 is TGTGCTAGTGGTTCCTCCGGGACAGTTTACAATGAGCAGTTCTTC.

This clonotype was seen repeatedly, ten times or more. The V and J genes are TRBV28 and TRBJ1-2; D unresolved. There are 12 residues in the CDR3. Germline CDR1 reads MDHEN; CDR2 reads SYDVKM. Trimming pared 2 bases from V and 4 bases from J, leaving 5 bases between. The DNA of the CDR3 is TGTGCCAGCAGTTTAAATGGCTATGGCTACACCTTC. This encodes CASSLNGYGYTF.

This clonotype was counted only a few times. The genes are TRBV5-1 and TRBJ2-7; 9 bases are a match to TRBD2. The V segment lost 0 bases and the J segment 2 bases; nucleotides outside the gene matches: 6. CDR1 is SGHRS and CDR2 is YFSETQ in the germline V gene. CDR3 size: 16 residues. The CDR3 DNA is TGCGCCAGCAGCTTGGTGAGCGGGGGGTCTACCTACGAGCAGTACTTC. Its translation: CASSLVSGGSTYEQYF. Looking up the rest from reference TRBV5-1 and TRBJ2-7 gives the full variable domain: KAGVTQTPRYLIKTRGQQVTLSCSPISGHRSVSWYQQTPGQGLQFLFEYFSETQRNKGNFPGRFSGRQFSNSRSEMNVSTLELGDSALYLCASSLVSGGSTYEQYFGPGTRLTVT.

The chain links TRBV6-5 to TRBJ1-6; tentatively, D is TRBD1 (6 bases). V lost 7 bases and J 4 bases, leaving 11 bases between the germline ends. Germline V gene data show CDR1 as MNHEY and CDR2 as SVGAGI. This CDR3 spans 14 amino acids. CDR3 in amino acids: CASIPTGYNSPLHF. The CDR3 DNA reads as TGTGCCAGCATTCCGACAGGATATAATTCACCCCTCCACTTT.

A word on this clonotype: Compared with germline, one end of the junction differs, possibly owing to a read error. The chain uses TRBV4-1 and TRBJ1-5, with D possibly being TRBD1 (5 bases). CDR1 is MGHRA, CDR2 YSYEKL, per germline. This CDR3 contains 15 residues. This chain's CDR3 is CASSQDEGAGQPQNF. CDR3 DNA: TGCGCCAGCAGCCAAGATGAAGGGGCTGGGCAGCCCCAGAATTTT.

This chain's CDR3 is CASSPQTATYEQYF. CDR3 bases: TGTGCCAGCAGCCCACAGACAGCGACCTACGAGCAGTACTTC. This chain links TRBV7-9 with TRBJ2-7, with D possibly TRBD1 on 5 matching bases. V was pared by 5 bases and J by 2 bases, with 13 bases between. The V gene's germline CDR1 is SEHNR and CDR2 FQNEAQ (reference sequence). The CDR3 is 14 amino acids.

This clonotype was observed many times. This sequence joins TRBV5-1 and TRBJ1-5, with 7 positions matching TRBD1. The CDR3 is 15 amino acids. V shed 1 base and J 4 bases; nucleotides not matched to a gene: 5. Germline assignment: CDR1 SGHRS and CDR2 YFSETQ. The CDR3 DNA follows: TGCGCCAGCAGCTTGTCTGACAGGGAGAATCAGCCCCAGCATTTT. Protein product: CASSLSDRENQPQHF.

This clonotype was detected ten times or more. In DNA form, the CDR3 reads TGTGCCATCAGTGAGTCGTGGTCTACTAATGAAAAACTGTTTTTT. Translated, it gives CAISESWSTNEKLFF. V is TRBV10-3 and J is TRBJ1-4; unclear D gene. The CDR3 has 15 residues. Trimming pared 0 bases from V and 2 bases from J, leaving 7 bases between. Looked up from germline, CDR1 is ENHRY and CDR2 is SYGVKD.

For this clonotype: A much larger clone lies one base from this, so it may be a read error. The V and J genes are TRBV5-1 and TRBJ2-5; D gene unclear. The length of the CDR3 is 11 residues. The germline V gene encodes CDR1 SGHRS and CDR2 YFSETQ. V was trimmed by 5 bases and J by 3 bases, leaving 5 bases between them. Here the CDR3 reads CASREEETQYF. The CDR3, as DNA: TGCGCCAGCAGAGAGGAAGAGACCCAGTACTTC.

The chain uses TRBV20-1 and TRBJ1-5, with 7 bases identical to TRBD1. Germline loops: CDR1 DFQATT, CDR2 SNEGSKA (reference sequence). CDR3 length: 15 amino acids. The trim removed 6 bases at V and 0 bases at J, leaving 8 bases unmatched. The CDR3 sequence: CSALGTDYSNQPQHF. In DNA form, the CDR3 reads TGCAGTGCCTTGGGGACAGATTATAGCAATCAGCCCCAGCATTTT.

The chain recombines TRBV5-1 with TRBJ2-7; TRBD2 might be the D (5 bases). This CDR3 has 14 amino acids. Germline CDR1 reads SGHRS; CDR2 reads YFSETQ. V lost 0 bases and J 7 bases, leaving 14 bases between the germline ends. The chain's CDR3 is CASSLGETRGEQYF. The DNA of the CDR3 is TGCGCCAGCAGCTTGGGGGAAACCCGGGGAGAGCAGTACTTC. Full variable domain (missing parts from reference TRBV5-1 and TRBJ2-7): KAGVTQTPRYLIKTRGQQVTLSCSPISGHRSVSWYQQTPGQGLQFLFEYFSETQRNKGNFPGRFSGRQFSNSRSEMNVSTLELGDSALYLCASSLGETRGEQYFGPGTRLTVT.

In this sample, this clonotype turned up many times. The rearrangement uses TRBV20-1 and TRBJ2-2; 8 bases match TRBD2. From germline, CDR1 is DFQATT and CDR2 SNEGSKA (reference sequence). The CDR3 covers 15 residues. V gave up 0 bases and J gave up 6 bases; unmatched junction bases: 6. This CDR3 is CSARESSGYSGELFF. Written as DNA, the CDR3 is TGCAGTGCTAGAGAATCTAGCGGGTATTCCGGGGAGCTGTTTTTT.

This clonotype was seen at least ten times. J is TRBJ2-5 and V is TRBV29-1; 8 bases line up with TRBD2. The CDR3 consists of 15 residues. Germline assignment: CDR1 SQVTM and CDR2 ANQGSEA. Trimming cost V 3 bases and J 3 bases; bases outside gene matches: 9. The CDR3 is CSVEPLAEEEETQYF. Written as DNA, the CDR3 is TGCAGCGTTGAGCCACTAGCGGAGGAGGAAGAGACCCAGTACTTC.

This clonotype was detected ten times or more. The V and J genes are TRBV10-1 and TRBJ2-4; TRBD2 matches at 10 bases. There are 16 residues in the CDR3. Germline CDR1 is WNHNN and CDR2 is SYGVQD (reference sequence). V was clipped by 9 bases and J by 1 base; unmatched bases: 9. CDR3 sequence reads: CARKAGGPSAKNIQYF. CDR3 nucleotides: TGCGCCAGGAAAGCGGGGGGGCCGTCCGCCAAAAACATTCAGTACTTC.

This clonotype has at least ten counts. The genes are TRBV4-1 and TRBJ2-1; D not resolved. Germline lookup yields CDR1 MGHRA and CDR2 YSYEKL. V was clipped by 0 bases and J by 8 bases, with 14 bases between them. The CDR3 contains 15 residues. The CDR3 nucleotides read TGCGCCAGCAGCCAAGATTTAAGCGCTGGGGATGAGCAGTTCTTC. Translating gives CASSQDLSAGDEQFF.

This clonotype was observed many times. The CDR3: CASSLTRGTVNGYTF. CDR3 coding DNA: TGTGCCAGCAGCTTAACCAGGGGTACTGTTAATGGCTACACCTTC. The chain employs TRBV7-6 and TRBJ1-2, with a tentative D call TRBD1 (6 bases). Germline loops: CDR1 SGHVS, CDR2 FNYEAQ. The V end was cut by 2 bases, the J end by 6 bases, with 16 bases between. The CDR3 contains 15 residues.

This clonotype was counted at least ten times. This chain joins TRBV7-2 and TRBJ2-1; TRBD2 aligns across 8 bases. Trimming took 1 base from V and 10 from J; bases not matched to a gene: 9. There are 15 residues in the CDR3. The germline CDR1 and CDR2 sequences are SGHTA and FQGNSA. CDR3 nucleotide sequence: TGTGCCAGCAGCTTAGGAGCCGGGGGGGCCGGGGAGCAGTTCTTC. Its protein product is CASSLGAGGAGEQFF.

There are many counts of this clonotype. V gene TRBV5-1 combines with J gene TRBJ2-1, with D perhaps TRBD1 (6 bases). CDR1 is SGHRS, CDR2 YFSETQ, per germline. Trimming left V 5 bases short and J 7 bases short, with 13 bases between. CDR3 length: 13 residues. The CDR3: CASRVLGANEQFF. DNA for the CDR3: TGCGCCAGCAGGGTACTGGGGGCGAATGAGCAGTTCTTC. The whole variable domain, filled in from reference TRBV5-1 and TRBJ2-1, reads KAGVTQTPRYLIKTRGQQVTLSCSPISGHRSVSWYQQTPGQGLQFLFEYFSETQRNKGNFPGRFSGRQFSNSRSEMNVSTLELGDSALYLCASRVLGANEQFFGPGTRLTVL.